This TCR beta chain was observed in a study of T cells expressing NK-cell markers. From its re-call of the 5' RACE reads, TCRdb lists each CDR3 protein once, without DNA. The sample has 140,000 to 150,000 distinct CDR3 sequences. Germline CDR1 reads SGDLS; CDR2 reads YYNGEE. The CDR3 is 18 residues long. This receptor was obtained from a man between 18 and 29 years old in good health. Sequences were obtained from blood T cells: a sorted CD56 or NKG2C T cell subset, CD4+ or CD8+ T cells, or bulk PBMC T cells (not recorded which). This chain links TRBV9 with TRBJ2-5; TCRdb returns TRBD2, unconfirmable since there is no DNA. The CDR3 loop is CASSPQGLAHTTGETQYF.